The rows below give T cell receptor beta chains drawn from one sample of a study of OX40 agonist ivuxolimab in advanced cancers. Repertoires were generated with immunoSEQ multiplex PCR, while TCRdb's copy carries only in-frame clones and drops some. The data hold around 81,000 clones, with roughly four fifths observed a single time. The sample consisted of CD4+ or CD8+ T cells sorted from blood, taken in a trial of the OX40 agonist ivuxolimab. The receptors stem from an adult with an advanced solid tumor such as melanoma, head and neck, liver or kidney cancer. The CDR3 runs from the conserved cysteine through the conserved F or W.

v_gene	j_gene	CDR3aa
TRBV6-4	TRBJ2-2	CASSQKGGSGELFF
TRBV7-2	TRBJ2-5	CASSRLAGGGETQYF
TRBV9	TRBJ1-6	CASSATGTGGSPLHF
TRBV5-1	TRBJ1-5	CASSLGQGENQPQHF
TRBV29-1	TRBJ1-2	CSVQGDYGYTF
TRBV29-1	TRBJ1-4	CSVCPGGVGEKLFF
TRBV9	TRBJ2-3	CASSASGSTDTQYF
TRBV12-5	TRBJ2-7	CASGLPRGQGAYEQYF
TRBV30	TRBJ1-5	CAWSAQPGEPQHF
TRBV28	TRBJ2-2	CASTKPGVLTGELFF
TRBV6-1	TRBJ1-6	CASSGSGGLYNSPLHF
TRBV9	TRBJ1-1	CASSVEGGTDEAFF
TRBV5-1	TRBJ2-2	CASSGSLQGARNTGELFF
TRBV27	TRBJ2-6	CASSPQGSGANVLTF
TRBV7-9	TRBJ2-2	CASGALAGELFF
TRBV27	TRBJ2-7	CASSPLGGRFYEQYF
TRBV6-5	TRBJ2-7	CASSYSSGGQSYEQYF
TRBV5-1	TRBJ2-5	CASSPGGALQETQYF
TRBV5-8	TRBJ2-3	CASSLSGGTDTQYF
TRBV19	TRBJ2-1	CASSIAYNEQFF
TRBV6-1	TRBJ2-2	CASSATSGRPTGELFF
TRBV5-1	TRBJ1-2	CASSSSGTAYGYTF
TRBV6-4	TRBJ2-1	CASSDSSGGANEQFF
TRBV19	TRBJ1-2	CASSIGRDGYTF
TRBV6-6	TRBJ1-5	CASSYSIGTGQPQHF
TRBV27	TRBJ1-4	CASSLTGQGHTSTNEKLFF
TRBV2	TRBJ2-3	CASTTSTDTQYF
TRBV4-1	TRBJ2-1	CASSQPPANEQFF
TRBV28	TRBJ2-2	CASSLYPNTGELFF
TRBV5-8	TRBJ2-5	CASSEVLATQYF
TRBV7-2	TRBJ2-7	CASSLAPDREVVLQYF
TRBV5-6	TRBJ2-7	CASSLQEGSYEQYF
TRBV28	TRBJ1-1	CASSLSGLGGAFF
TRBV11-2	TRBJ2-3	CASGGVSGRNLGDTQYF